Presented here are 23 T cell receptor beta chains from one specimen sequenced in a study of blood T cell repertoires in COVID-19. The protocol was immunoSEQ multiplex PCR, while the TCRdb copy is restricted to in-frame clones and leaves out a portion. Here the sample spans fewer than 200,000 clones, more than 75% being singletons. What was sequenced was peripheral blood. Every receptor here comes from a woman aged 80 or over with COVID-19, enrolled during active disease.

The V call is TRBV6-5, the J call TRBJ2-5, with D perhaps TRBD2 (6 bases). The V end was cut by 5 bases, the J end by 5 bases, with 12 bases between. The germline V gene has CDR1 MNHEY and CDR2 SVGAGI. The CDR3 has 13 residues. The CDR3 is CASSPGLGETQYF. For the CDR3, the DNA is TGTGCCAGCAGTCCGGGACTCGGGGAGACCCAGTACTTC.

This clone turned up a few times. The chain uses TRBV3-1 (or the pseudogene TRBV3-2) and TRBJ1-3; D unclear. Germline CDR1 reads LGHDT; CDR2 reads YNNKEL (reference sequence). V lost 2 bases to trimming and J lost 6 bases, with 5 bases between them. This CDR3 comprises 12 residues. The CDR3 is CASSQLLNTIYF. CDR3 nucleotides: TGTGCCAGCAGCCAACTATTAAACACCATATATTTT.

This clone was seen just once. The chain joins TRBV5-1 to TRBJ1-6; TRBD1 might be the D (6 bases). Germline assignment: CDR1 SGHRS and CDR2 YFSETQ. The CDR3 spans 15 residues. V lost 0 bases to trimming and J lost 9 bases, with 13 bases between them. CDR3 coding DNA: TGCGCCAGCAGCTTGGAGGCAGGGGCCCGTTCACCCCTCCACTTT. This gives the protein CASSLEAGARSPLHF.

The CDR3 coding sequence is TGTGCCAGCAGCCGCAGGCAGGGAACCACAGATACGCAGTATTTT. Translating it yields CASSRRQGTTDTQYF. The chain uses TRBV6-5 and TRBJ2-3, with a weak D call TRBD1 (5 bases). Per the germline V gene, CDR1 is MNHEY and CDR2 is SVGAGI. Trimming pared 6 bases from V and 2 bases from J, leaving 15 bases between. The CDR3 is made up of 15 amino acids.

The chain links TRBV9 to TRBJ2-2; TRBD1 matches at 8 bases. Germline V lookup: CDR1 SGDLS, CDR2 YYNGEE. The CDR3 runs 15 residues. Trimming took 0 bases from V and 4 from J; bases not matched to a gene: 2. The CDR3 DNA reads as TGTGCCAGCAGCGTAGACAGGGGGAGCACCGGGGAGCTGTTTTTT. Its protein is CASSVDRGSTGELFF.

The DNA for the CDR3 is TGTGCCAGCAGCCCCCCAGGGGGTTGGGCAGAGCAGTACTTC. This encodes CASSPPGGWAEQYF. The chain has TRBV3-1 (or the pseudogene TRBV3-2) and TRBJ2-7; 7 bases match TRBD1. This CDR3 contains 14 residues. V was pared by 4 bases and J by 7 bases, with 10 bases of the junction left unmatched. Germline CDR1 is LGHDT and CDR2 is YNNKEL (reference sequence).

Written as DNA, the CDR3 is TGTGCCAGCAGCTTAGGGCCATCATGGCTCGATCAGCCCCAGCATTTT. Translation: CASSLGPSWLDQPQHF. This chain joins TRBV7-6 and TRBJ1-5; D remains ambiguous. From germline, CDR1 is SGHVS and CDR2 FNYEAQ. CDR3 length: 16 amino acids. Deletions cut 1 base from V and 5 bases from J, with 15 bases between.

The V call is TRBV6-2 or TRBV6-3, the J call TRBJ1-5; TRBD1 might be the D (6 bases). CDR1 is MNHEY, CDR2 SVGEGT, per germline. The length of the CDR3 is 15 residues. Trimming took off 2 bases at V and 3 bases at J, with 11 bases between the two ends. CDR3 loop: CASSYRGHFNQPQHF. CDR3 bases: TGTGCCAGCAGTTACCGGGGACACTTCAATCAGCCCCAGCATTTT.

The V and J genes are TRBV6-6 and TRBJ1-2, with D unclear. Between the trimmed V and J ends, which lost 7 bases and 4 bases, there was a span of 16 bases. This CDR3 spans 14 amino acids. Germline V gene sequence: CDR1 MNHNY, CDR2 SVGAGI (reference sequence). As DNA, the CDR3 is TGTGCCAGCACCTTGACGGCCGGGATCTATGGCTACACCTTC. Translated: CASTLTAGIYGYTF.

This clone was counted between two and nine times. The CDR3 coding sequence is TGTGCCAACCGGGACAGACCCAACTATGGCTACACCTTC. It is translated as CANRDRPNYGYTF. The chain combines TRBV27 with TRBJ1-2, with TRBD1 identical over 7 bases. With V trimmed by 10 bases and J by 2 bases, 7 bases remained unmatched. CDR1 is MNHEY, CDR2 SMNVEV, per germline (reference sequence). The CDR3 has 13 amino acids.

This chain links TRBV28 with TRBJ2-2; 7 nucleotides line up with TRBD1. Unmatched junction bases numbered 7, after V lost 4 bases and J lost 5 bases. The CDR3 covers 15 residues. Germline CDR1 MDHEN, CDR2 SYDVKM. CDR3 sequence reads: CASSSLAGGTGELFF. The DNA for the CDR3 is TGTGCCAGCAGTTCTTTGGCAGGGGGTACCGGGGAGCTGTTTTTT.

This clone was seen a single time. The chain has TRBV27 and TRBJ1-2; D is uncertain. Germline values: CDR1 MNHEY, CDR2 SMNVEV (reference sequence). V was pared by 2 bases and J by 4 bases, with 14 bases between. CDR3 length: 15 residues. CDR3 coding DNA: TGTGCCAGCAGTTTAATGTTAGGGCGGGGCTATGGCTACACCTTC. Protein sequence: CASSLMLGRGYGYTF.

This chain connects TRBV7-9 to TRBJ1-5, with no clear D. The CDR3 has 16 amino acids. Looked up from germline, CDR1 is SEHNR and CDR2 is FQNEAQ (reference sequence). V was clipped by 5 bases and J by 1 base, with 15 bases between them. The CDR3 here is CASSPGGPMSNQPQHF. The DNA of the CDR3 is TGTGCCAGCAGCCCAGGCGGGCCCATGAGCAATCAGCCCCAGCATTTT.

The chain carries TRBV19 and TRBJ2-7; 9 nucleotides match TRBD1. CDR3 length equals 15 residues. After removal of 5 bases from V and 0 bases from J, the junction contained 5 bases not matched to a gene. Germline V gene data show CDR1 as LNHDA and CDR2 as SQIVND (reference sequence). CDR3 coding DNA: TGTGCCAGTAGTCCCCGGACAGGGGCCTCCTACGAGCAGTACTTC. Its protein is CASSPRTGASYEQYF.

This sequence joins TRBV15 and TRBJ1-1; D ambiguous. There are 13 residues in the CDR3. Per the germline V gene, CDR1 is LNHNV and CDR2 is YYDKDF (reference sequence). V was cut by 6 bases and J by 1 base, with 9 bases left in between. The CDR3 reads CATRTLPNTEAFF. The CDR3 region has the DNA TGTGCCACCAGGACACTGCCGAACACTGAAGCTTTCTTT.

The gene calls are TRBV7-2 and TRBJ2-5; 7 positions agree with TRBD2. The CDR3 is made up of 13 amino acids. CDR1 is SGHTA and CDR2 is FQGNSA in the germline V gene. J was trimmed by 5 bases and V by 5 bases; bases with no gene match: 5. The CDR3 sequence: CASSPLGGETQYF. CDR3 DNA sequence: TGTGCCAGCAGCCCCCTGGGGGGGGAGACCCAGTACTTC.

The chain has TRBV6-2 or TRBV6-3 and TRBJ2-5; D possibly corresponds to TRBD2 (5 bases). The V end was cut by 5 bases, the J end by 5 bases, with 15 bases between. Per the germline V gene, CDR1 is MNHEY and CDR2 is SVGEGT. This CDR3 comprises 14 residues. This CDR3 is CASSALERGETQYF. DNA of the CDR3: TGTGCCAGCAGTGCCTTAGAGCGCGGGGAGACCCAGTACTTC.

The chain uses TRBV6-6 and TRBJ2-7; TRBD2 agrees at 7 bases. The ends lost 6 bases at V and 6 bases at J; junction bases unmatched: 8. CDR1 is MNHNY and CDR2 is SVGAGI in the germline V gene (reference sequence). CDR3 length equals 13 residues. CDR3 DNA sequence: TGTGCCAGCAGGCGGGAGCCCTCGGGCGAGCAGTACTTC. Its protein is CASRREPSGEQYF.

The rearrangement links TRBV7-2 to TRBJ1-1; 7 nucleotides line up with TRBD1. The length of the CDR3 is 16 residues. Germline lookup yields CDR1 SGHTA and CDR2 FQGNSA. With 0 bases clipped from V and 2 bases from J, the junction kept 6 bases outside the gene matches. CDR3 nucleotides: TGTGCCAGCAGCTTAGCCGCCGGGACAGTAAACACTGAAGCTTTCTTT. Protein product: CASSLAAGTVNTEAFF.

The gene calls are TRBV28 and TRBJ1-5; D is perhaps TRBD1 (5 bases). The germline V gene encodes CDR1 MDHEN and CDR2 SYDVKM. The V end was cut by 5 bases, the J end by 5 bases, with 19 bases between. The CDR3 extends over 16 amino acids. CDR3 nucleotide sequence: TGTGCCAGCAGTCCAGCGGGGGAAGGGCCGGATCAGCCCCAGCATTTT. It encodes CASSPAGEGPDQPQHF.

The J gene is TRBJ1-3, the V gene TRBV28, with unresolved D. Germline V lookup: CDR1 MDHEN, CDR2 SYDVKM. The CDR3 has 15 residues. Between the trimmed V and J ends, which lost 5 bases and 2 bases, there was a span of 13 bases. DNA of the CDR3: TGTGCCAGCAGTCAAGGAGGACCCACTGGAAACACCATATATTTT. Translated, it gives CASSQGGPTGNTIYF.

This clone was counted a single time. The chain carries TRBV3-1 (or the pseudogene TRBV3-2) and TRBJ2-7, with D unclear. This CDR3 contains 13 residues. Germline V lookup: CDR1 LGHDT, CDR2 YNNKEL (reference sequence). V was pared by 0 bases and J by 6 bases, with 9 bases between. Here the CDR3 reads CASSQDRVPEQYF. The CDR3 coding sequence is TGTGCCAGCAGCCAAGATCGGGTTCCCGAGCAGTACTTC.

J is TRBJ1-4 and V is TRBV7-2, with unresolved D. Germline V CDR1 and CDR2: SGHTA, FQGNSA. The CDR3 is 15 amino acids. V lost 2 bases and J lost 1, with 8 bases in between. CDR3 nucleotides: TGTGCCAGCAGCTTACGGTCAGGAACTAATGAAAAACTGTTTTTT. The encoded protein is CASSLRSGTNEKLFF.